This TCR beta chain came from a study of CD8 T cells in Susac syndrome. The V gene's germline CDR1 is LGHNA and CDR2 YSLEER. This CDR3 contains 17 residues. V lost 1 base and J lost 0, with 10 bases in between. RNA in amounts of about 0.5 to 1 ug was reverse transcribed with random hexamers. Each CDR3 protein gets one entry after TCRdb re-called the immunoSEQ multiplex PCR reads with MiXCR. The sample records some 130,000 distinct CDR3 sequences, roughly 94% being singletons. This clonotype originated in a human donor with multiple sclerosis. The V call is TRBV4-3, the J call TRBJ2-6; D unresolved. Specimen: CD4+ T cells from PBMCs. The CDR3 DNA follows: TGCGCCAGCAGCCAAGCGGACCGCTCCTCTGGGGCCAACGTCCTGACTTTC. Translated: CASSQADRSSGANVLTF.